This T cell receptor beta chain was obtained from a study of T cells in Graves' hyperthyroidism and ophthalmopathy. Findings and limits, study-wide: The model anticipated ophthalmopathy a median around six months pre-onset. A model using 13 V-J features told ophthalmopathy apart from stable hyperthyroidism.

The TCR beta CDR3 regions underwent amplification using RNA transcripts as the source. An initial round of RT-PCR targeting the TCR CDR3 relied on the HTBI primer set. TCRdb processed the multiplex PCR reads anew with MiXCR; each CDR3 protein has one entry. This repertoire shows nearly 250,000 distinct CDR3 sequences, 16% found once; its top ten account for around 28%. Thyroid ultrasound and orbital computed tomography, with clinical symptoms and serum thyroxine and TRAb, informed diagnoses. PBMCs were derived from under 13 ml fresh peripheral blood. About this clonotype itself: Its antigen is undetermined.

The CDR3 runs 17 residues. V dropped 9 bases and J dropped 1; count of bases not matched to a gene: 15. In germline, CDR1 is SGHTS, CDR2 YDEGEE. Sequenced: blood. The TCR sequence derives from a woman in her late teens or twenties with Graves' ophthalmopathy. This rearrangement joins TRBV5-8 to TRBJ2-5; 10 nucleotides match TRBD1. The CDR3 sequence: CATNSGTGDGGQETQYF. Written as DNA, the CDR3 is TGTGCCACAAACTCCGGGACAGGGGACGGAGGCCAAGAGACCCAGTACTTC.